This T cell receptor (beta chain) was identified in a study of shared clonotypes between healthy human individuals (TCRdb year 2020). About the study as a whole: The cohort included a few men and a couple of women between 18 and 49 years of age. Each donor's leukapheresis produced roughly between about 0.8 and 10 billion PBMCs. Libraries were prepared and TCR repertoires were sequenced by different laboratories using diverse techniques, in order to increase sequencing depth and limit assay-specific biases. Per donor, three plates each were used for CD4 naive and CD4 memory, two for CD8 naive, and one for CD8 memory. The study deeply sequenced blood TCR repertoires of five healthy adults to estimate repertoire size and the extent of clonotype sharing between individuals. Broad study findings and their caveats: Pairwise subsampling indicated that sequencing depth was expected to affect the degree of clonotype sharing among donors. Incomplete sequencing was indicated by rarefaction of sorted-subset datasets, despite the large sequencing depth. The genetic and exposure-history diversity represented was limited by the small number of donors. Higher generation probabilities were observed for clonotypes shared by all four sorted-subset donors than for non-shared clonotypes. Naive subsets generally had larger estimated clonotype richness than memory subsets did. Sampling was restricted to blood, and TCR repertoires in tissues likely differ from the TCR repertoires found in blood. Sharing across a handful of donors was observed for 4.5% to 6.5% of naive CD4, under 4% of naive CD8, 2.3% of memory CD4, and about 0.38% of memory CD8 clonotypes.

Regarding this clone: Its antigen specificity is not known. No per-base quality is available; no much larger clone lies one base away.

The trim is 4 bases for V and 8 bases for J, with a gap of 17 bases between the germline ends. CDR1 and CDR2, looked up from the germline V gene (reference sequence), are SEHNR and FQNEAQ. Reading from cysteine to phenylalanine, the CDR3 counts 14 amino acids. The retained sequence is limited to the CDR3, 42 bases, with the frame set at the first base. Using the deep immunoSEQ assay, multiplex PCR amplified TCR CDR3 regions from genomic DNA. Extracted genomic DNA from each cell subset was spread evenly across all wells of several immunoSEQ 96-well plates, with each plate serving as a replicate. For sorted subsets, 150 to 250 ng of genomic DNA, equivalent to some 30,000 T cell genomes, went into each replicate PCR. Purified libraries were quantified with a Qubit 3.0 fluorometer, sized on a Bioanalyzer 2100, and re-quantified with the KAPA Library Quantification kit. A separate single-read 150-cycle Illumina NextSeq 550 flow cell was used to sequence each immunoSEQ 96-well plate. In the source study's methods: Because only junctional sequences without quality scores were contained in the immunoSEQ output, filtering matching that applied to full-length reads could not be performed. To assign V/J genes and CDR3, sequences were annotated against IMGT germline references using PyIR, a Python wrapper for IgBLAST v1.9. Reads were removed for weak V/J assignments (E-value above 1e-6), missing CDR3, stop codons, out-of-frame junctions, or ambiguous translated residues. A V3J clonotype was defined by an identical inferred V gene, J gene, and CDR3 amino acid sequence. To compute the percentage overlap between repertoires, the number of shared unique clonotypes was divided by the size of the smaller repertoire. Richness of each repertoire was evaluated using RTK rarefaction, the Chao1 estimator, and Recon v2.1 estimates of unobserved clonotypes. For all TCRbeta clonotypes obtained by the gDNA method from a handful of donors, generation probabilities were computed with OLGA. TCRdb retrieved this table from immuneACCESS and kept in-frame rearrangements only. Not all clones are present; in checked studies, unresolved V genes account for under half, and no reason is known for the remainder. Clonal size and the V and J genes are those of that table, whereas D and trimming came from the DNA. Counted in this sample were roughly 2,000,000 clones; around 93% of them appeared once. Around 1.8% of the sample goes to the ten largest clones.

CD8 naive samples were CD45RO-negative cells positively selected for CCR7, giving a CD45RA+CCR7+ population that excluded TemRA cells. Healthy HIV-negative adults with no recently reported acute infections or vaccinations were included as donors. Only Caucasian adults living in Nashville, Tennessee, USA were represented among the donors. Blood was collected by leukapheresis, and PBMCs were isolated by Ficoll-Histopaque density gradient centrifugation and then cryopreserved in liquid nitrogen vapor phase. Analytical flow cytometry was used to check the purity and quantity of each magnetically sorted T cell population. Genomic DNA was isolated from each sorted fraction and quantified by UV absorbance on a Nanodrop 2000c.

This sequence was found in a man aged 18 to 35 in good health. Some clones in this sample may be carry-over from other donors' samples. The sample was naive CD8+ T cells from PBMCs. Per the publication, the cell subset or site label means: CD45RA+CCR7+. The chain is assembled from TRBV7-9 and TRBJ1-1; a tentative D match to TRBD1 spans 5 bases. The nucleotides are TGTGCCAGCAGCTATGTCGGGGGTGGAACCGAAGCTTTCTTT. This translates into CASSYVGGGTEAFF.